This T cell receptor beta chain was identified during a study of CD8+ T cells in alopecia areata. The wider study: It was oral tofacitinib, at 5 to 10 mg twice daily, that treated patients received. By percentage of affected scalp area, the severity of treated patients was scored. Study conclusions and caveats: Normal scalp showed lower clonality than lesional scalp, especially alopecia totalis/universalis.

Sequencing used cDNA as its template, made by extracting RNA and reverse transcribing it. TCRdb's table, derived via immunoSEQ multiplex PCR, lists solely in-frame clones and lacks some. The repertoire holds about 210,000 clones, with 64% as singletons. This clone turned up a few times. Antigen specificity is unknown. Treatment given: oral pan-JAK inhibitor, 5-10 mg twice daily. In alopecia areata patients, both lesional scalp punch biopsies and peripheral blood were collected. Germline V gives CDR1 SQVTM, CDR2 ANQGSEA. This CDR3 is 12 amino acids long. Germline trimming cut 3 bases from V and 12 bases from J; bases unmatched to any gene: 9.

V usage is TRBV29-1 and J usage is TRBJ2-3; TRBD1 matches 7 bases. Specimen: CD4+ T cells sorted from blood, collected at week 4, from a patient treated with tofacitinib. This receptor was taken from a human donor with alopecia areata. Here the CDR3 DNA reads TGCAGCGTTGACGGTAGAGGGGGCGATCAGTATTTT. Protein: CSVDGRGGDQYF.